One sample yielded the 9 T cell receptor beta chains listed below, sequenced in a study of T cells in localized non-small cell lung cancer. Assay: immunoSEQ multiplex PCR; the TCRdb copy retains only in-frame clones and omits some. This table has 2,700 or so clones, approximately 40% appearing once. This specimen consisted of lung tumor tissue, obtained before any cancer treatment. All receptors come from a woman aged 40-75 years with stage II squamous cell lung carcinoma.

V usage is TRBV18 and J usage is TRBJ1-5; D remains unclear. The CDR3 has 14 residues. Trimming took off 2 bases at V and 5 bases at J, with 10 bases between the two ends. Per the germline V gene, CDR1 is KGHSH and CDR2 is LQKENI. CDR3: CASSPWDQDQPQHF. DNA of the CDR3: TGTGCCAGCTCACCATGGGATCAGGATCAGCCCCAGCATTTT. Filled out from reference TRBV18 and TRBJ1-5, the complete variable domain reads NAGVMQNPRHLVRRRGQEARLRCSPMKGHSHVYWYRQLPEEGLKFMVYLQKENIIDESGMPKERFSAEFPKEGPSILRIQQVVRGDSAAYFCASSPWDQDQPQHFGDGTRLSIL.

This clone turned up a few times. The chain recombines TRBV5-1 with TRBJ2-1; D may be TRBD2 (5 bases). V was shortened by 0 bases and J by 6 bases, with 13 bases between the two germline ends. CDR1 and CDR2 from the germline V gene are SGHRS and YFSETQ. The CDR3 length is 15 residues. The CDR3 protein is CASSLGAVGVNEQFF. Written as DNA, the CDR3 is TGCGCCAGCAGCTTGGGAGCGGTCGGGGTCAATGAGCAGTTCTTC.

The chain is built from TRBV11-3 and TRBJ2-6, with a possible D match to TRBD1 (6 bases). CDR1 and CDR2 (germline): SGHNT, YENEEA. Trimming stripped 2 bases from V and 1 base from J, with 6 bases between. This CDR3 is 15 amino acids long. In DNA, the CDR3 is TGTGCCAGCAGCTTACAGGGGTCTGGGGCCAACGTCCTGACTTTC. Amino acids: CASSLQGSGANVLTF.

The J gene is TRBJ2-7, the V gene TRBV6-1; D tentatively fits TRBD1 or TRBD2 (6 bases each). Trimming left V 1 base short and J 5 bases short, with 12 bases between. Per the germline V gene, CDR1 is MNHNS and CDR2 is SASEGT. The length of the CDR3 is 14 residues. The CDR3 DNA follows: TGTGCCAGCAGTGAAGGAGGAGGGGGTGACGAGCAGTACGTC. Its protein product is CASSEGGGGDEQYV.

In this sample, this clone turned up a few times. The chain has TRBV6-8 and TRBJ1-1; D possibly corresponds to TRBD1 (5 bases). The V and J ends lost 7 bases and 0 bases respectively, with 12 bases between them. Germline CDR1 and CDR2: MNHGY and SAAAGT. The CDR3 runs to 14 residues. This chain's CDR3 is CASILRTMNTEAFF. CDR3 DNA sequence: TGTGCCAGCATCCTTCGGACAATGAACACTGAAGCTTTCTTT.

The CDR3 nucleotides read TGTGCCATCAGTGACGGGCAAACCTACGAGCAGTACGTC. It encodes CAISDGQTYEQYV. The rearrangement links TRBV10-3 to TRBJ2-7; D is undetermined. CDR1 ENHRY and CDR2 SYGVKD come from the germline V gene. The CDR3 runs 13 residues. Trimming removed 3 bases at V and 2 bases at J, with 8 bases between.

This clone was counted a few times. The rearrangement joins TRBV6-1 to TRBJ2-1; possibly TRBD2 for D (6 bases). The CDR3 totals 15 residues. The germline V gene encodes CDR1 MNHNS and CDR2 SASEGT. Between the trimmed V and J ends, which lost 0 bases and 7 bases, there was a span of 13 bases. CDR3 in amino acids: CASSEAAWGRNEQFF. Written as DNA, the CDR3 is TGTGCCAGCAGTGAAGCGGCATGGGGGAGGAATGAGCAGTTCTTC.

V and J are TRBV18 and TRBJ1-3; D not resolved. This CDR3 spans 15 amino acids. Deletions cut 6 bases from V and 0 bases from J, with 12 bases between. The germline V gene has CDR1 KGHSH and CDR2 LQKENI. The CDR3: CASSLRGNSGNTIYF. The CDR3 nucleotides are TGTGCCAGCTCTTTACGGGGTAACTCTGGAAACACCATATATTTT.

The chain recombines TRBV14 with TRBJ2-5; D call uncertain. The CDR3 has 14 residues. Trimming pared 1 base from V and 7 bases from J, leaving 13 bases between. Per the germline V gene, CDR1 is SGHDN and CDR2 is FVKESK. The DNA of the CDR3 is TGTGCCAGCAGCCAAGGGGCCAGTGGCGGGACCCAGTACTTC. Translated, it gives CASSQGASGGTQYF.